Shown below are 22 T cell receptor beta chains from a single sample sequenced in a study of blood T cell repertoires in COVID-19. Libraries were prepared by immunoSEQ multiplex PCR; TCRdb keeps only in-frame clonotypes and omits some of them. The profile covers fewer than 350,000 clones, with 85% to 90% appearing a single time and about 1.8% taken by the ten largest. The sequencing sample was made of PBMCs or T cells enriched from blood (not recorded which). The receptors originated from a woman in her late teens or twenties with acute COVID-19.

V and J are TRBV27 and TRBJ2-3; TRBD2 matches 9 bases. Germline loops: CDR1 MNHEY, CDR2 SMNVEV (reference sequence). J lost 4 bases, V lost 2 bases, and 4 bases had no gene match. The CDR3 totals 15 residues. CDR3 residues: CASSLAAGGADTQYF. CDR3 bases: TGTGCCAGCAGTTTAGCAGCGGGAGGAGCAGATACGCAGTATTTT.

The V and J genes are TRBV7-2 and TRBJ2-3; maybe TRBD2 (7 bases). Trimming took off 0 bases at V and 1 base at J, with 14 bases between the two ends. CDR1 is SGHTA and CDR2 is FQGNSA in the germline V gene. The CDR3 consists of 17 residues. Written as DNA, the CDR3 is TGTGCCAGCAGCTTAGCTGCGGGGGCGCGGGGCACAGATACGCAGTATTTT. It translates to CASSLAAGARGTDTQYF.

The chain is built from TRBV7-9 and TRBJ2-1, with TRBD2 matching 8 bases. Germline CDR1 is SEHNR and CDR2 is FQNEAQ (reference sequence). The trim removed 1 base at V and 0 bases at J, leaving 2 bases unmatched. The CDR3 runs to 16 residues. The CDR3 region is CASSLGTSISYNEQFF. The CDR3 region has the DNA TGTGCCAGCAGCTTAGGGACTAGCATCTCCTACAATGAGCAGTTCTTC.

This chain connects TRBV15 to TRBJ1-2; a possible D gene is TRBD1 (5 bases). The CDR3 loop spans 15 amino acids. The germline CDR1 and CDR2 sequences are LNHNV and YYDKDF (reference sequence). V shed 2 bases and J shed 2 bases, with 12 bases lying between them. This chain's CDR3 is CATSRKGKANYGYTF. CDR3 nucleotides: TGTGCCACCAGCAGAAAGGGGAAGGCCAACTATGGCTACACCTTC.

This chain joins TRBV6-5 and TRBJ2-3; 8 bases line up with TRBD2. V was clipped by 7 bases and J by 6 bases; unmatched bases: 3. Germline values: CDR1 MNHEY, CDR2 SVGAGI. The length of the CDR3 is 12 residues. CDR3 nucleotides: TGTGCCAGCAAAGCGGGAGTTGATACGCAGTATTTT. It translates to CASKAGVDTQYF.

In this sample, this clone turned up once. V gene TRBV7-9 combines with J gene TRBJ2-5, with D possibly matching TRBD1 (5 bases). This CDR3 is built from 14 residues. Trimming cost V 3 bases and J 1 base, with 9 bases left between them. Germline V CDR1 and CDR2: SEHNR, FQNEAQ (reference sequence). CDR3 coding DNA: TGTGCCAGCAGCTTCCCAAGGGGCCAAGAGACCCAGTACTTC. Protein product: CASSFPRGQETQYF.

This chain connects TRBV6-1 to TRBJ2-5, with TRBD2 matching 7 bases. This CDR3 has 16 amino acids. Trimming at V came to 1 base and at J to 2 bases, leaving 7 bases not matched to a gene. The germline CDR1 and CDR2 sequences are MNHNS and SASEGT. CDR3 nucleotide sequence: TGTGCCAGCAGTGAAGTGGCTAGCGGTGCTCAAGAGACCCAGTACTTC. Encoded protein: CASSEVASGAQETQYF.

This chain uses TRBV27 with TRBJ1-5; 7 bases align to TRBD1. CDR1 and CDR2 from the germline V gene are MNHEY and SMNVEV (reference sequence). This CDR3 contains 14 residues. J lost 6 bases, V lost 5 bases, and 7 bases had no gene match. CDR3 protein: CASSTYRGAQPQHF. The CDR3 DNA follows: TGTGCCAGCAGTACCTACAGGGGAGCTCAGCCCCAGCATTTT.

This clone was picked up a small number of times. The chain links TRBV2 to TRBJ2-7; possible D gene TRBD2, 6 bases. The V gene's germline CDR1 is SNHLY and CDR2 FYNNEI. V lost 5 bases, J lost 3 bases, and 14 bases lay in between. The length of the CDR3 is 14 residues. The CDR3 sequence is CASSPGLGIYEQYF. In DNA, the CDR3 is TGTGCCAGCAGTCCGGGACTCGGAATCTACGAGCAGTACTTC.

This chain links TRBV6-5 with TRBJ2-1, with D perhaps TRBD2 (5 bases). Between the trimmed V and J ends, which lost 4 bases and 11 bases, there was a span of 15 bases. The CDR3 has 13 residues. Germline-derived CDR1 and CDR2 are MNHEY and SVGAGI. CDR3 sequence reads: CASSSLLATKQFF. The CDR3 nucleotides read TGTGCCAGCAGTTCCCTTCTAGCAACCAAGCAGTTCTTC.

CDR3 bases: TGTGCCAGTAGCTACTCCGGGGAGCCCCCAGATACGCAGTATTTT. Translating it yields CASSYSGEPPDTQYF. The V and J genes are TRBV19 and TRBJ2-3; D is possibly TRBD2 (5 bases). CDR3 length: 15 residues. Looked up from germline, CDR1 is LNHDA and CDR2 is SQIVND (reference sequence). V was clipped by 6 bases and J by 4 bases, with 17 bases between them.

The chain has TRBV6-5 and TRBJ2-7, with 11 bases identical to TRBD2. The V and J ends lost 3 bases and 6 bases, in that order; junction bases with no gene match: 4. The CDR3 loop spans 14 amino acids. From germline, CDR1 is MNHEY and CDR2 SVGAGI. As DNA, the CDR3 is TGTGCCAGCAGTTATTCGACTAGCGGGATCGAGCAGTACTTC. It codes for CASSYSTSGIEQYF.

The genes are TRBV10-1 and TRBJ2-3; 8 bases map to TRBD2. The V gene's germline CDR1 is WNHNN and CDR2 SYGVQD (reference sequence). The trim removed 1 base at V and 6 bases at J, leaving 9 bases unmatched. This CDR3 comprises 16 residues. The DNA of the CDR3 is TGCGCCAGCAGTGAGTGGGACGGGAGGGAGGTGGATACGCAGTATTTT. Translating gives CASSEWDGREVDTQYF.

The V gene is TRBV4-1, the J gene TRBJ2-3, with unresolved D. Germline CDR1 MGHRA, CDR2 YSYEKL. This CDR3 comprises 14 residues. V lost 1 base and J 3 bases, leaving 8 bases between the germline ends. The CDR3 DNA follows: TGCGCCAGCAGCCAAGTTTCTCAGACAGATACGCAGTATTTT. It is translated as CASSQVSQTDTQYF.

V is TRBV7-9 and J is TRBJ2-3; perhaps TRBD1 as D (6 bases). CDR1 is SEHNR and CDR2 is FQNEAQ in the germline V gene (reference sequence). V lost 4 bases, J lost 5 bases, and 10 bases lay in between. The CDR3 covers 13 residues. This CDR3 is CASSSQGLDTQYF. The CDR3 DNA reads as TGTGCCAGCAGCTCACAGGGATTAGATACGCAGTATTTT. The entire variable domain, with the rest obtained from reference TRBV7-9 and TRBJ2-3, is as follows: DTGVSQNPRHKITKRGQNVTFRCDPISEHNRLYWYRQTLGQGPEFLTYFQNEAQLEKSRLLSDRFSAERPKGSFSTLEIQRTEQGDSAMYLCASSSQGLDTQYFGPGTRLTVL.

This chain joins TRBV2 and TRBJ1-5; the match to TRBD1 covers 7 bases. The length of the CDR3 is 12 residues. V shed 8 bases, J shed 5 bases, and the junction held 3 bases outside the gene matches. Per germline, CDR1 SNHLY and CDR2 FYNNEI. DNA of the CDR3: TGTGCCAGCGCGACAGGGTATCAGCCCCAGCATTTT. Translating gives CASATGYQPQHF.

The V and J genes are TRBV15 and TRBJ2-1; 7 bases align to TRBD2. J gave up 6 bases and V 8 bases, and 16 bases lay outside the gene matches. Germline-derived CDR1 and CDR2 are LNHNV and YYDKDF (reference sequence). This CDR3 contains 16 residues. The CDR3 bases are TGTGCCACCCGGTGGGGCGCGGGAGCTTCAACCAATGAGCAGTTCTTC. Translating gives CATRWGAGASTNEQFF.

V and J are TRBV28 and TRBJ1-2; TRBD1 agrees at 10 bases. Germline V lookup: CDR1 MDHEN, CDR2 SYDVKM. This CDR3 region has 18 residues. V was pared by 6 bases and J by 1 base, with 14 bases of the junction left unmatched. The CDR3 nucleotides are TGTGCCAGCAGCCCAGGGTCGGGGACAGGGGCACATAACTATGGCTACACCTTC. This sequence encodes CASSPGSGTGAHNYGYTF.

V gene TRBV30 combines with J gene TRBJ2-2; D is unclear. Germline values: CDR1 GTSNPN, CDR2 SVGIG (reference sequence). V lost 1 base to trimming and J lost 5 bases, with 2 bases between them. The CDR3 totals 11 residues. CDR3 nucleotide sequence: TGTGCCTGGAGTGCAACCGGGGAGCTGTTTTTT. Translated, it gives CAWSATGELFF.

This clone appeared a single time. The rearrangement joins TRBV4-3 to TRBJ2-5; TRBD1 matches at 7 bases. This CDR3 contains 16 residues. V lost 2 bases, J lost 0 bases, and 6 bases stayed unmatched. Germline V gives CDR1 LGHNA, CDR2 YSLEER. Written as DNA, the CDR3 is TGCGCCAGCAGCCAATTCCGGGACAGATACCAAGAGACCCAGTACTTC. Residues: CASSQFRDRYQETQYF.

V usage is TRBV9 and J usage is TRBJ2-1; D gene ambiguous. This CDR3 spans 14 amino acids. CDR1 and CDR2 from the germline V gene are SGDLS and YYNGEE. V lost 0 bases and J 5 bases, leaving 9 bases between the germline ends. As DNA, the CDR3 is TGTGCCAGCAGCGTAGGTAGTGAGAACAATGAGCAGTTCTTC. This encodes CASSVGSENNEQFF.

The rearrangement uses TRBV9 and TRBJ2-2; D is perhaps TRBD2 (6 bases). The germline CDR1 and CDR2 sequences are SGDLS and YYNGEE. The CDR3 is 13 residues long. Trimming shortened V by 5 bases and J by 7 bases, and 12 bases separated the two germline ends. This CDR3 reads CASRAGTDGELFF. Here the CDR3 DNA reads TGTGCCAGCAGGGCCGGGACTGACGGGGAGCTGTTTTTT.